The 30 T cell receptor beta chains given below trace back to one sample, sequenced in a study of shared clonotypes between healthy human individuals. Naive CD8 isolation took CD45RO-negative cells positively selected for CCR7 and excluded terminally differentiated effector memory CD45RA+ cells. TCRdb's table, derived via immunoSEQ multiplex PCR, lists solely in-frame clones and lacks some. This table has about 680,000 clones, under 95% appearing once. Sequencing was done on a sample of naive CD8+ T cells sorted from blood. The receptors were sampled from a man aged 25-40 years in good health.

The V call is TRBV5-5, the J call TRBJ1-2, with 7 positions matching TRBD1. This CDR3 comprises 15 residues. Trimming took 0 bases from V and 0 from J; bases not matched to a gene: 2. The germline gives CDR1 SGHKS, CDR2 YYEKEE (reference sequence). The CDR3 DNA is TGTGCCAGCAGCTTGGAGGGACAGCCTAACTATGGCTACACCTTC. Amino acids: CASSLEGQPNYGYTF.

This chain links TRBV19 with TRBJ2-7; tentatively, D is TRBD2 (6 bases). The CDR3 is made up of 13 amino acids. V lost 3 bases and J lost 7, with 13 bases in between. The V gene's germline CDR1 is LNHDA and CDR2 SQIVND (reference sequence). CDR3 in DNA: TGTGCCAGTAGTATGGTGGAGGGCGGGGAGCAGTACTTC. Translating gives CASSMVEGGEQYF. Drawing the rest from reference TRBV19 and TRBJ2-7, the complete variable domain is DGGITQSPKYLFRKEGQNVTLSCEQNLNHDAMYWYRQDPGQGLRLIYYSQIVNDFQKGDIAEGYSVSREKKESFPLTVTSAQKNPTAFYLCASSMVEGGEQYFGPGTRLTVT.

The chain has TRBV9 and TRBJ2-2; 16 nucleotides match TRBD2. This CDR3 has 20 residues. The germline gives CDR1 SGDLS, CDR2 YYNGEE. J was trimmed by 1 base and V by 5 bases; bases with no gene match: 11. The DNA for the CDR3 is TGTGCCAGCAGTGGGACTAGCGGGAGGGGCCTTGCCGGGAACACCGGGGAGCTGTTTTTT. It codes for CASSGTSGRGLAGNTGELFF.

This sequence joins TRBV29-1 and TRBJ1-1; D possibly corresponds to TRBD1 (5 bases). The V end lost 4 bases, the J end lost 2 bases, and 14 bases lay between the germline ends. The CDR3 totals 14 residues. The germline gives CDR1 SQVTM, CDR2 ANQGSEA. CDR3 region: CSVGNRDGNTEAFF. The CDR3 DNA follows: TGCAGCGTTGGGAACCGGGACGGTAACACTGAAGCTTTCTTT.

The chain couples TRBV28 to TRBJ1-1; unclear D gene. Between the trimmed V and J ends, which lost 3 bases and 0 bases, there was a span of 8 bases. CDR1 is MDHEN, CDR2 SYDVKM, per germline. CDR3 length: 14 residues. The CDR3 DNA reads as TGTGCCAGCAGTTTGCAACAGATGAACACTGAAGCTTTCTTT. It is translated as CASSLQQMNTEAFF.

This clone has only one observation. The gene calls are TRBV7-9 and TRBJ2-2; TRBD2 agrees at 8 bases. From germline, CDR1 is SEHNR and CDR2 FQNEAQ (reference sequence). The V and J ends lost 4 bases and 0 bases, in that order; junction bases with no gene match: 4. This CDR3 comprises 16 residues. CDR3: CASSSTSGSNTGELFF. The CDR3 DNA sequence: TGTGCCAGCAGCTCCACTAGCGGATCGAACACCGGGGAGCTGTTTTTT. The full variable domain, completed using reference TRBV7-9 and TRBJ2-2, is DTGVSQNPRHKITKRGQNVTFRCDPISEHNRLYWYRQTLGQGPEFLTYFQNEAQLEKSRLLSDRFSAERPKGSFSTLEIQRTEQGDSAMYLCASSSTSGSNTGELFFGEGSRLTVL.

The chain employs TRBV7-8 and TRBJ2-7; D may match TRBD1 or TRBD2 (5 bases each). Germline V gene data show CDR1 as SGHVS and CDR2 as FQNEAQ. The V gene lost 4 bases and the J gene lost 6 bases, with 22 bases spanning the gap. The CDR3 has 16 amino acids. CDR3 region: CASSSPGHSGRGEQYF. The CDR3 DNA is TGTGCCAGCAGCTCCCCTGGACACTCGGGTCGGGGCGAGCAGTACTTC.

V gene TRBV10-1 combines with J gene TRBJ1-1; maybe TRBD1 (6 bases). The CDR3 length is 15 residues. Per germline, CDR1 WNHNN and CDR2 SYGVQD (reference sequence). V shed 8 bases and J shed 5 bases, with 21 bases lying between them. CDR3 DNA sequence: TGCGCCAGCTCCTTCGACACAGGGCCAGGGACTGAAGCTTTCTTT. As protein: CASSFDTGPGTEAFF.

CDR3 DNA sequence: TGTGCCAGCAGCCCTGGACAGAATCCCTACGAGCAGTACTTC. Translated, it gives CASSPGQNPYEQYF. V is TRBV9 and J is TRBJ2-7, with D tentatively TRBD1 (6 bases). V was cut by 4 bases and J by 2 bases, with 13 bases left in between. The CDR3 spans 14 residues. Looked up from germline, CDR1 is SGDLS and CDR2 is YYNGEE.

The J gene is TRBJ2-1, the V gene TRBV5-5, with a weak D call TRBD2 (6 bases). The CDR3 loop spans 14 amino acids. Germline V gene data show CDR1 as SGHKS and CDR2 as YYEKEE (reference sequence). Trimming shortened V by 0 bases and J by 6 bases, and 10 bases separated the two germline ends. The CDR3: CASSLEDSGNEQFF. The CDR3 nucleotides read TGTGCCAGCAGCTTGGAAGATAGCGGCAATGAGCAGTTCTTC.

This clone was found once. The J gene is TRBJ2-1, the V gene TRBV9; 15 nucleotides align to TRBD2. CDR3 size: 15 residues. Germline CDR1 is SGDLS and CDR2 is YYNGEE. Trimming removed 4 bases from V and 9 bases from J; junction bases left unmatched: 5. CDR3 sequence: CASSTGLAGGSEQFF. Here the CDR3 DNA reads TGTGCCAGCAGCACCGGACTAGCGGGAGGGAGTGAGCAGTTCTTC.

The chain links TRBV7-9 to TRBJ2-7; 10 positions agree with TRBD1. The trim removed 5 bases at V and 2 bases at J, leaving 6 bases unmatched. CDR1 is SEHNR and CDR2 is FQNEAQ in the germline V gene (reference sequence). CDR3 size: 15 residues. The chain's CDR3 is CASSADRGRAYEQYF. CDR3 in DNA: TGTGCCAGCAGCGCAGACAGGGGGCGCGCCTACGAGCAGTACTTC.

The rearrangement links TRBV28 to TRBJ1-4; D is uncertain. Trimming pared 6 bases from V and 8 bases from J, leaving 16 bases between. Germline V gene lookup returns CDR1 MDHEN and CDR2 SYDVKM. This CDR3 has 14 amino acids. The CDR3 DNA is TGTGCCAGCAGGTCGACGTCAGTCCGGGAAAAACTGTTTTTT. This gives the protein CASRSTSVREKLFF.

The V gene is TRBV29-1, the J gene TRBJ2-1, with 9 bases aligning to TRBD1. Germline-derived CDR1 and CDR2 are SQVTM and ANQGSEA. V lost 6 bases, J lost 7 bases, and 13 bases stayed unmatched. This CDR3 is built from 15 residues. The CDR3 nucleotides read TGCAGCGTCGTTCCCGGGACAGGGTTTAGAAATGAGCAGTTCTTC. It encodes CSVVPGTGFRNEQFF.

The table lists this clone with a count of one. This chain's CDR3 is CASRGLAGASYEQYF. CDR3 bases: TGTGCCAGCAGGGGACTAGCGGGAGCATCCTACGAGCAGTACTTC. The chain couples TRBV7-9 to TRBJ2-7; 14 positions agree with TRBD2. The V segment lost 6 bases and the J segment 1 base; nucleotides outside the gene matches: 2. The CDR3 loop spans 15 amino acids. The germline V gene has CDR1 SEHNR and CDR2 FQNEAQ (reference sequence).

The CDR3 loop reads CASSPTQGRRDTQYF. CDR3 DNA sequence: TGTGCCAGCTCACCAACTCAGGGGAGGCGAGATACGCAGTATTTT. The gene calls are TRBV18 and TRBJ2-3, with D possibly being TRBD1 or TRBD2 (6 bases each). The CDR3 sequence is 15 residues long. V lost 2 bases to trimming and J lost 5 bases, with 14 bases between them. Germline CDR1 is KGHSH and CDR2 is LQKENI.

This clone was seen a few times. The V and J genes are TRBV19 and TRBJ2-4; the D gene is possibly TRBD2 (5 bases). The CDR3 loop spans 13 amino acids. Germline CDR1 LNHDA, CDR2 SQIVND (reference sequence). The V end lost 8 bases, the J end lost 8 bases, and 16 bases lay between the germline ends. The CDR3 is CASSIVWGDIQYF. The DNA of the CDR3 is TGTGCCAGTTCGATCGTTTGGGGAGACATTCAGTACTTC.

The J gene is TRBJ2-7, the V gene TRBV4-1; 7 nucleotides match TRBD2. V trimming: 4 bases; J trimming: 7 bases; junction bases outside the gene matches: 25. Germline CDR1 and CDR2: MGHRA and YSYEKL. The CDR3 contains 19 residues. The CDR3 coding sequence is TGCGCCAGCAGCCCGGGGGTACCCTCGGGGCTAGCGGATTATAAGGAGCAGTACTTC. Protein: CASSPGVPSGLADYKEQYF.

V usage is TRBV5-4 and J usage is TRBJ2-7; maybe TRBD2 (5 bases). This CDR3 has 13 residues. V was cut by 4 bases and J by 2 bases, with 10 bases left in between. Per germline, CDR1 SGHNT and CDR2 YYREEE (reference sequence). For the CDR3, the DNA is TGTGCCAGCAGCGAAGGGAGCACCTACGAGCAGTACTTC. Its translation is CASSEGSTYEQYF.

The V gene is TRBV9, the J gene TRBJ2-3, with D maybe TRBD2 (6 bases). CDR1 is SGDLS, CDR2 YYNGEE, per germline. This CDR3 is 14 amino acids long. V lost 3 bases and J 6 bases, leaving 14 bases between the germline ends. CDR3 in amino acids: CASSGGLPIDTQYF. DNA of the CDR3: TGTGCCAGCAGCGGGGGACTCCCCATTGATACGCAGTATTTT.

The rearrangement uses TRBV28 and TRBJ2-7, with 9 nucleotides matching TRBD2. Per the germline V gene, CDR1 is MDHEN and CDR2 is SYDVKM. The CDR3 contains 15 residues. Unmatched junction bases numbered 7, after V lost 5 bases and J lost 2 bases. The CDR3: CASSPQTSGTYEQYF. CDR3 nucleotides: TGTGCCAGCAGTCCCCAGACTAGCGGAACCTACGAGCAGTACTTC.

This chain connects TRBV6-5 to TRBJ1-5; 8 positions agree with TRBD1. Germline trimming cut 4 bases from V and 5 bases from J; bases unmatched to any gene: 10. Germline V gene sequence: CDR1 MNHEY, CDR2 SVGAGI. The CDR3 spans 16 residues. The CDR3 spells CASSSADRVEDQPQHF. As DNA, the CDR3 is TGTGCCAGCAGTTCCGCGGACAGGGTAGAAGATCAGCCCCAGCATTTT.

This clone was seen ten or more times. V gene TRBV5-6 combines with J gene TRBJ2-5, with 8 bases matching TRBD1. After removal of 5 bases from V and 5 bases from J, the junction contained 5 bases not matched to a gene. The CDR3 has 13 amino acids. The V gene's germline CDR1 is SGHDT and CDR2 YYEEEE. CDR3 sequence reads: CASRWTGFETQYF. CDR3 bases: TGTGCCAGCAGGTGGACAGGGTTCGAGACCCAGTACTTC.

This chain joins TRBV2 and TRBJ2-5; 16 nucleotides agree with TRBD2. This CDR3 has 20 amino acids. V trimming: 6 bases; J trimming: 5 bases; junction bases outside the gene matches: 18. Per the germline V gene, CDR1 is SNHLY and CDR2 is FYNNEI. CDR3 region: CASSLLTGSGLAGGEETQYF. CDR3 nucleotides: TGTGCCAGCAGCCTTCTTACAGGGTCGGGACTAGCGGGAGGGGAGGAGACCCAGTACTTC.

V gene TRBV9 combines with J gene TRBJ1-1; tentatively, D is TRBD1 (6 bases). The CDR3 has 14 amino acids. Deletions cut 0 bases from V and 1 base from J, with 7 bases between. In germline, CDR1 is SGDLS, CDR2 YYNGEE. As DNA, the CDR3 is TGTGCCAGCAGCGTAGGGACAGCGAACACTGAAGCTTTCTTT. Its protein product is CASSVGTANTEAFF.

This clone was counted only a few times. Other DNA sequences in the same sample also yield this CDR3. CDR3 protein: CASSLEDSYEQYF. The CDR3 DNA reads as TGTGCCAGCAGCTTAGAAGACAGCTACGAGCAGTACTTC. The rearrangement joins TRBV7-9 to TRBJ2-7, with TRBD1 as a possible D gene (5 bases). CDR1 is SEHNR and CDR2 is FQNEAQ in the germline V gene (reference sequence). The V and J ends lost 1 base and 3 bases respectively, with 7 bases between them. CDR3 length: 13 amino acids.

This chain joins TRBV28 and TRBJ2-1; TRBD2 aligns across 8 bases. V dropped 4 bases and J dropped 5; count of bases not matched to a gene: 7. The CDR3 loop spans 15 amino acids. The V gene's germline CDR1 is MDHEN and CDR2 SYDVKM. The CDR3 is CASSYSGMAHNEQFF. The DNA of the CDR3 is TGTGCCAGCAGTTATAGCGGGATGGCCCACAATGAGCAGTTCTTC.

The chain has TRBV6-1 and TRBJ2-7; D gene ambiguous. V was trimmed by 8 bases and J by 3 bases, leaving 17 bases between them. The germline V gene has CDR1 MNHNS and CDR2 SASEGT. CDR3 length: 14 residues. The CDR3 spells CASVRASPGYEQYF. The CDR3, as DNA: TGTGCCAGCGTACGGGCCTCACCGGGCTACGAGCAGTACTTC.

The chain joins TRBV4-2 to TRBJ2-2; no clear D. The V gene's germline CDR1 is LGHNA and CDR2 YNFKEQ. V lost 0 bases, J lost 7 bases, and 6 bases lay in between. This CDR3 comprises 13 residues. In nucleotides, the CDR3 is TGTGCCAGCAGCCAAGATTTGAACGGGGAGCTGTTTTTT. Its translation is CASSQDLNGELFF.

The V call is TRBV19, the J call TRBJ2-1, with 10 bases fitting TRBD1. The CDR3 extends over 17 amino acids. With 4 bases clipped from V and 6 bases from J, the junction kept 12 bases outside the gene matches. Germline CDR1 is LNHDA and CDR2 is SQIVND (reference sequence). The CDR3 DNA is TGTGCCAGTAGTAAAAGAGGGACAGGGGATTATGTCAATGAGCAGTTCTTC. Protein: CASSKRGTGDYVNEQFF.